The 20 T cell receptor beta chains below all came from one sample that was sequenced in a study of CD8+CD57+ T cells in acquired aplastic anemia. Selection for sequencing was limited to patients who had shown CD8+CD57+ cell expansion by flow cytometry. The template for TCR beta VDJ and CDR3 sequence profiling was genomic DNA. TCRdb fed the reads into MiXCR, producing one record per CDR3 protein. The data show some 150,000 distinct CDR3 sequences, roughly 48% seen once. The sequenced material came from sorted CD4+, CD8+, or CD8+CD57+ T cells (not recorded which) from PBMCs. These receptors were obtained from a human donor with aplastic anemia.

This chain joins TRBV29-1 and TRBJ2-7, with 9 bases fitting TRBD1. This CDR3 has 14 amino acids. The J segment lost 4 bases and the V segment lost 3 bases, leaving 7 bases of the junction unmatched. From germline, CDR1 is SQVTM and CDR2 ANQGSEA. DNA for the CDR3: TGCAGCGTTGAGGGGACAGGGCTCCAATACGAGCAGTACTTC. It yields the protein CSVEGTGLQYEQYF.

This clonotype was detected many times. The J gene is TRBJ1-5, the V gene TRBV10-3; D possibly corresponds to TRBD1 (5 bases). Germline-derived CDR1 and CDR2 are ENHRY and SYGVKD. This CDR3 has 13 amino acids. The V end was cut by 10 bases, the J end by 6 bases, with 16 bases between. The CDR3, as DNA: TGTGCCACCCGGGACCCTGAGGGTCAGCCCCAGCATTTT. It encodes CATRDPEGQPQHF.

CDR3 bases: TGTGCCAGCAGCCCAGAGGGAAGGACTGAAGCTTTCTTT. The encoded protein is CASSPEGRTEAFF. The V and J genes are TRBV7-8 and TRBJ1-1, with no clear D. Germline CDR1 reads SGHVS; CDR2 reads FQNEAQ. V was trimmed by 5 bases and J by 5 bases, leaving 12 bases between them. There are 13 residues in the CDR3.

This clonotype was counted only a few times. A much larger clone differs from this one at a single base, so this may be a read error. The CDR3 end shows no conserved phenylalanine or tryptophan, and so a read error is likely. The gene calls are TRBV11-2 and TRBJ1-6; TRBD1 might be the D (6 bases). Trimming stripped 6 bases from V and 4 bases from J, with 13 bases between. Germline CDR1 and CDR2: SGHAT and FQNNGV. The CDR3 length is 15 residues. The CDR3 DNA follows: TGTGCCAGCAGGATTATCGGGACATATAATTCACCCCTCCACTCT. This sequence encodes CASRIIGTYNSPLHS.

As regards this clonotype: A much more abundant neighbour one base away suggests this may be a read error. The V gene is TRBV14, the J gene TRBJ1-3; D is undetermined. Germline V CDR1 and CDR2: SGHDN, FVKESK. There are 14 residues in the CDR3. Between the trimmed V and J ends, which lost 6 bases and 0 bases, there was a span of 9 bases. The CDR3 DNA follows: TGTGCCAGCAGTCTAAAGCACTCTGGAAACACCATATATTTT. Encoded protein: CASSLKHSGNTIYF.

Concerning this clonotype itself: One junction end does not reproduce the germline sequence, and a read error may be involved. This sequence joins TRBV10-3 and TRBJ2-5; no clear D gene. This CDR3 comprises 13 residues. Germline V gene sequence: CDR1 ENHRY, CDR2 SYGVKD. For the CDR3, the DNA is TGTGCCATCAGTGAGAAGTACCAAGAGTCCCAGTACTTC. Translating it yields CAISEKYQESQYF.

This clonotype has at least ten counts. The chain couples TRBV19 to TRBJ1-1; 9 bases fit TRBD1. Trimming at V came to 7 bases and at J to 14 bases, leaving 17 bases not matched to a gene. The CDR3 is 14 amino acids. Germline CDR1 reads LNHDA; CDR2 reads SQIVND (reference sequence). CDR3 protein: CASIEVPGQGQTFF. The CDR3 region has the DNA TGTGCCAGTATCGAAGTCCCGGGACAGGGACAGACCTTCTTT.

This clonotype has a count of ten or more. The genes are TRBV11-3 and TRBJ1-3, with D possibly matching TRBD1 (5 bases). The germline gives CDR1 SGHNT, CDR2 YENEEA. The length of the CDR3 is 14 residues. V was cut by 3 bases and J by 4 bases, with 10 bases left in between. CDR3 nucleotide sequence: TGTGCCAGCAGCTTGGGGCGACAAGGAAACACCATATATTTT. Its translation: CASSLGRQGNTIYF.

The chain has TRBV28 and TRBJ1-5; D ambiguous. The CDR3 loop spans 15 amino acids. Germline V gene lookup returns CDR1 MDHEN and CDR2 SYDVKM. The V end lost 4 bases, the J end lost 6 bases, and 16 bases lay between the germline ends. The CDR3 loop reads CASSSWERVSQPQHF. CDR3 coding DNA: TGTGCCAGCAGTTCCTGGGAGAGGGTCAGTCAGCCCCAGCATTTT.

In its sample, this clonotype was seen many times. The V and J genes are TRBV29-1 and TRBJ1-1; D is possibly TRBD1 (5 bases). The CDR3 loop spans 10 amino acids. The germline CDR1 and CDR2 sequences are SQVTM and ANQGSEA. Trimming cost V 6 bases and J 5 bases, with 7 bases left between them. CDR3 region: CSVRETEAFF. DNA for the CDR3: TGCAGCGTCAGGGAGACTGAAGCTTTCTTT.

The CDR3 loop reads CASSEVTF. CDR3 DNA: TGTGCCAGCAGTGAAGTGACTTTC. V and J are TRBV2 and TRBJ2-6; D is undetermined. Germline V gives CDR1 SNHLY, CDR2 FYNNEI. The CDR3 extends over 8 amino acids. V lost 1 base, J lost 17 bases, and 0 bases lay in between.

This clonotype was counted at least ten times. V is TRBV11-2 and J is TRBJ2-1, with 7 bases matching TRBD1. The CDR3 has 15 amino acids. V lost 5 bases, J lost 7 bases, and 11 bases stayed unmatched. Germline CDR1 SGHAT, CDR2 FQNNGV. CDR3 residues: CASSRGTVLVNEQFF. CDR3 coding DNA: TGTGCCAGCAGCAGGGGGACAGTCCTGGTTAATGAGCAGTTCTTC. Looking up the rest from reference TRBV11-2 and TRBJ2-1 gives the full variable domain: EAGVAQSPRYKIIEKRQSVAFWCNPISGHATLYWYQQILGQGPKLLIQFQNNGVVDDSQLPKDRFSAERLKGVDSTLKIQPAKLEDSAVYLCASSRGTVLVNEQFFGPGTRLTVL.

This clonotype was counted a few times. The chain is built from TRBV24-1 and TRBJ2-1; TRBD1 matches 8 bases. This CDR3 has 17 amino acids. Germline CDR1 reads KGHDR; CDR2 reads SFDVKD. V shed 5 bases, J shed 6 bases, and the junction held 14 bases outside the gene matches. The CDR3 here is CATSAHSGQGNPNEQFF. DNA for the CDR3: TGTGCCACCAGTGCCCACTCCGGACAGGGAAATCCCAATGAGCAGTTCTTC.

This clonotype was observed at least ten times. This rearrangement joins TRBV4-2 to TRBJ1-2, with TRBD1 matching 10 bases. V gave up 7 bases and J gave up 4 bases; unmatched junction bases: 12. The length of the CDR3 is 16 residues. In germline, CDR1 is LGHNA, CDR2 YNFKEQ. The CDR3 loop reads CASIPVGTGAIYGYTF. CDR3 nucleotide sequence: TGTGCCAGCATCCCGGTGGGGACAGGGGCAATCTATGGCTACACCTTC.

A single count supports this clonotype. The chain uses TRBV5-6 and TRBJ2-7, with 8 bases matching TRBD2. The V and J ends lost 4 bases and 2 bases, in that order; junction bases with no gene match: 5. The CDR3 sequence is 14 residues long. CDR1 and CDR2 from the germline V gene are SGHDT and YYEEEE. The CDR3, as DNA: TGTGCCAGCAGCGTGTGGACTAGCCCCTACGAGCAGTACTTC. Its protein product is CASSVWTSPYEQYF.

In DNA form, the CDR3 reads TGTGCCAGCAGTTACCTACAGGGCTCCACCTACGAGCAGTACTTC. It yields the protein CASSYLQGSTYEQYF. V is TRBV6-2 or TRBV6-3 and J is TRBJ2-7, with D maybe TRBD1 (6 bases). The CDR3 is 15 amino acids. V was pared by 2 bases and J by 2 bases, with 13 bases between. Germline V gene sequence: CDR1 MNHEY, CDR2 SVGEGT.

The chain uses TRBV24-1 and TRBJ2-1; 12 nucleotides align to TRBD2. The germline V gene encodes CDR1 KGHDR and CDR2 SFDVKD. The CDR3 totals 17 residues. Unmatched junction bases numbered 7, after V lost 5 bases and J lost 3 bases. CDR3 amino acids: CATSGSSGGANYNEQFF. Here the CDR3 DNA reads TGTGCCACCAGTGGGTCTAGCGGGGGGGCAAACTACAATGAGCAGTTCTTC.

With respect to this clonotype: A much larger clone lies a single base off, so this may be a read error. Here the CDR3 omits its conserved ending phenylalanine or tryptophan, so a read error is the likely source. The chain is built from TRBV7-6 and TRBJ1-4; 10 nucleotides agree with TRBD1. Germline lookup yields CDR1 SGHVS and CDR2 FNYEAQ. This CDR3 has 18 amino acids. V shed 4 bases and J 2 bases; nucleotides not matched to a gene: 10. CDR3: CASSSTGGMIQTNEKLFL. The CDR3 nucleotides read TGTGCCAGCAGCTCGACAGGGGGCATGATTCAGACTAATGAAAAACTGTTTCTT.

The chain combines TRBV19 with TRBJ2-7; TRBD2 aligns across 10 bases. V dropped 5 bases and J dropped 6; count of bases not matched to a gene: 4. The CDR3 covers 13 residues. In germline, CDR1 is LNHDA, CDR2 SQIVND (reference sequence). Here the CDR3 DNA reads TGTGCCAGTAGTCCCCGGACTAGCGGCGAGCAGTACTTC. Translating it yields CASSPRTSGEQYF.

CDR3 region: CASSRGSASDEQYF. DNA for the CDR3: TGCGCCAGCAGCCGGGGAAGCGCCTCTGACGAGCAGTACTTC. The chain uses TRBV10-1 and TRBJ2-7, with D tentatively TRBD2 (5 bases). Germline loops: CDR1 WNHNN, CDR2 SYGVQD (reference sequence). CDR3 length: 14 residues. The ends were cut back, 6 bases at V and 5 bases at J, with 17 bases in the middle.